The TCR beta chain described here comes from a study of blood T cell repertoires in COVID-19. The CDR3 runs to 14 residues. The germline V gene has CDR1 SGHRS and CDR2 YFSETQ. Trimming left V 0 bases short and J 5 bases short, with 10 bases between. The table came from immunoSEQ multiplex PCR; TCRdb's copy has only in-frame clones and leaves some out. The data contain roughly 380,000 clones, more than 75% of them singletons. What was sequenced was PBMCs or T cells enriched from blood (not recorded which). The receptor's source is a man under 40 who had recovered from COVID-19. The chain joins TRBV5-1 to TRBJ2-3, with D perhaps matching TRBD1 (6 bases). CDR3 in amino acids: CASSLGQAIDTQYF. As DNA, the CDR3 is TGCGCCAGCAGCTTGGGACAGGCAATAGATACGCAGTATTTT.